The next 14 T cell receptor beta chains were all read from a single sample in a study of blood T cell repertoires in COVID-19. Sequencing used immunoSEQ multiplex PCR; TCRdb keeps in-frame clones, though not all of them. The sample has 150,000 to 170,000 clones; around 83% are singletons. Sequencing used peripheral blood. These receptors originate from a woman aged 55-75 years with COVID-19, enrolled during active disease.

The chain links TRBV18 to TRBJ2-7; D might be TRBD2 (7 bases). V was cut by 3 bases and J by 4 bases, with 22 bases left in between. The CDR3 loop spans 17 amino acids. The germline V gene has CDR1 KGHSH and CDR2 LQKENI. Written as DNA, the CDR3 is TGTGCCAGCTCACCGAGGAAAGGGGGGGGGCTCCATTACGAGCAGTACGTC. It translates to CASSPRKGGGLHYEQYV.

The V gene is TRBV9, the J gene TRBJ2-2; tentatively, D is TRBD1 (5 bases). This CDR3 has 15 residues. Per the germline V gene, CDR1 is SGDLS and CDR2 is YYNGEE. The V end lost 2 bases, the J end lost 7 bases, and 15 bases lay between the germline ends. In DNA form, the CDR3 reads TGTGCCAGCAGCGTGGACACCGGATTCTACGGGGAGCTGTTTTTT. This encodes CASSVDTGFYGELFF.

The genes are TRBV3-1 (or the pseudogene TRBV3-2) and TRBJ2-5; TRBD1 agrees at 8 bases. Per the germline V gene, CDR1 is LGHDT and CDR2 is YNNKEL (reference sequence). There are 16 residues in the CDR3. The ends lost 0 bases at V and 5 bases at J; junction bases unmatched: 8. The CDR3 nucleotides read TGTGCCAGCAGCCAAGAGAGAAGGACAGGGAGGGAGACCCAGTACTTC. This encodes CASSQERRTGRETQYF.

This chain links TRBV6-5 with TRBJ1-3; 7 nucleotides line up with TRBD1. Germline V gene lookup returns CDR1 MNHEY and CDR2 SVGAGI. The CDR3 is made up of 14 amino acids. V lost 7 bases and J lost 0; bases outside the gene matches: 3. The CDR3 bases are TGTGCCAGCATTCCAGGGGGCTCTGGAAACACCATATATTTT. Translated, it gives CASIPGGSGNTIYF.

The J gene is TRBJ1-6, the V gene TRBV30; D gene ambiguous. V was cut by 1 base and J by 6 bases, with 10 bases left in between. Germline assignment: CDR1 GTSNPN and CDR2 SVGIG (reference sequence). The CDR3 is 14 residues long. CDR3 in DNA: TGTGCCTGGAGTGCCGGGGTGCGTAATTCACCCCTCCACTTT. Amino acids: CAWSAGVRNSPLHF.

The chain employs TRBV11-2 and TRBJ1-1, with D tentatively TRBD1 (5 bases). Per germline, CDR1 SGHAT and CDR2 FQNNGV. Trimming took 5 bases from V and 5 from J, leaving 18 bases between them. This CDR3 has 15 residues. The DNA for the CDR3 is TGTGCCAGCAGCCCACGACAGCTCCTTGAGACTGAAGCTTTCTTT. Its translation is CASSPRQLLETEAFF. The entire variable domain, with the rest obtained from reference TRBV11-2 and TRBJ1-1, is as follows: EAGVAQSPRYKIIEKRQSVAFWCNPISGHATLYWYQQILGQGPKLLIQFQNNGVVDDSQLPKDRFSAERLKGVDSTLKIQPAKLEDSAVYLCASSPRQLLETEAFFGQGTRLTVV.

This clone has a single count. This CDR3 is CASSQGAGDGYTF. The CDR3 coding sequence is TGTGCCAGCAGCCAGGGGGCAGGGGATGGCTACACCTTC. The chain is built from TRBV6-5 and TRBJ1-2, with 8 bases fitting TRBD1. This CDR3 is built from 13 residues. Germline assignment: CDR1 MNHEY and CDR2 SVGAGI. With 6 bases clipped from V and 6 bases from J, the junction kept 6 bases outside the gene matches.

This clone was seen a few times. The chain employs TRBV12-5 and TRBJ2-1; TRBD2 agrees at 13 bases. V shed 2 bases, J shed 9 bases, and the junction held 4 bases outside the gene matches. This CDR3 region has 15 residues. Germline CDR1 is LGHNT and CDR2 is FRNRAP. This CDR3 is CASGLTSGRASEQFF. CDR3 sequence (DNA): TGTGCTAGTGGTTTGACTAGCGGGAGGGCCAGTGAGCAGTTCTTC.

V usage is TRBV2 and J usage is TRBJ2-2; D remains ambiguous. Trimming shortened V by 7 bases and J by 7 bases, and 10 bases separated the two germline ends. Germline V gene sequence: CDR1 SNHLY, CDR2 FYNNEI. This CDR3 region has 12 residues. In DNA, the CDR3 is TGTGCCAGCAATCAACCCGGCGGGGAGCTGTTTTTT. The encoded protein is CASNQPGGELFF.

V usage is TRBV7-9 and J usage is TRBJ1-5, with D perhaps TRBD1 (6 bases). Trimming cost V 1 base and J 0 bases, with 13 bases left between them. The germline CDR1 and CDR2 sequences are SEHNR and FQNEAQ (reference sequence). The CDR3 spans 17 residues. The CDR3 spells CASSLGGQTFSNQPQHF. The CDR3, as DNA: TGTGCCAGCAGCTTAGGCGGACAGACTTTTAGCAATCAGCCCCAGCATTTT.

This clone was observed once. This sequence joins TRBV27 and TRBJ2-7; 8 nucleotides agree with TRBD2. Germline CDR1 and CDR2: MNHEY and SMNVEV (reference sequence). The V gene end was trimmed by 6 bases and the J gene end by 4 bases; junction bases not matched to a gene: 5. The CDR3 is made up of 13 amino acids. For the CDR3, the DNA is TGTGCCAGCAGCCTGGCTAGCGGGTACGAGCAGTACTTC. This sequence encodes CASSLASGYEQYF.

The rearrangement links TRBV5-4 to TRBJ2-2; 10 nucleotides match TRBD2. Germline V CDR1 and CDR2: SGHNT, YYREEE (reference sequence). The CDR3 loop spans 16 amino acids. With V trimmed by 0 bases and J by 1 base, 0 bases remained unmatched. The CDR3 DNA follows: TGTGCCAGCAGCTTGGCTAGCGGGGGGAACACCGGGGAGCTGTTTTTT. This gives the protein CASSLASGGNTGELFF.

The chain joins TRBV14 to TRBJ2-2, with 8 nucleotides matching TRBD2. Trimming took 4 bases from V and 4 from J; bases not matched to a gene: 8. Germline lookup yields CDR1 SGHDN and CDR2 FVKESK. The CDR3 extends over 16 amino acids. The CDR3, as DNA: TGTGCCAGCAGCCGTGGTAGCGGGGCTCTCACCGGGGAGCTGTTTTTT. Encoded protein: CASSRGSGALTGELFF.

The chain joins TRBV5-6 to TRBJ1-4; 7 bases fit TRBD1. The CDR3 totals 15 residues. V was pared by 4 bases and J by 8 bases, with 11 bases of the junction left unmatched. In germline, CDR1 is SGHDT, CDR2 YYEEEE. CDR3 DNA sequence: TGTGCCAGCAGCGAGACCTGGACAGGAGGGGAAAAACTGTTTTTT. Translated: CASSETWTGGEKLFF.